This T cell receptor beta chain was captured in a study of regulatory T cells in long-lasting Graves disease (dated by TCRdb to the early 2020s). Turning to the overall study: Newly diagnosed Graves' disease patients had taken antithyroid drugs for less than 3 months. Persistent Graves' disease patients were compared with newly diagnosed Graves' disease patients by peripheral blood TCR sequencing and RNA sequencing. The study took place in China and was registered as a clinical trial. A total of around 35 samples underwent TCR sequencing: some 13 from persistent and 20 from newly diagnosed Graves' disease patients. Overall study outcomes, separate from this receptor: The authors acknowledged the small sample size as a limitation that may reduce accuracy. More public clonotypes were shared among persistent patients (roughly 2,700) than among newly diagnosed patients (under 1,000). The study examined only peripheral blood because the primary lesion, thyroid tissue, could not be accessed. Sequencing and analysis were limited to the TCR beta chain. Persistent Graves' disease patients showed lower TCR Shannon entropy and fewer highly expanded clones than newly diagnosed patients, suggesting clonal expansion.

The time point label, as the study defines it: newly diagnosed GD, antithyroid drugs for less than 3 months. For both TCR sequencing and RNA sequencing, RNA was extracted from PBMCs using TRIzol. The diagnosis of Graves' disease followed American Thyroid Association guidelines. Patients for the study were recruited at an endocrinology department in Xi'an, China. Each patient gave about 8.1 milliliters of peripheral blood, collected in an EDTA anticoagulant tube. Ficoll Paque Plus density gradient separation was used to isolate PBMCs, and no further T cell sorting was performed. An Agilent 2100 Bioanalyzer and agarose gel were used to assess RNA quality, and a NanoDrop 2000 was used to measure RNA concentration. The library relied on multiplex PCR. Sequenced on an Illumina HiSeq 4000. iRepertoire HTBI primers and Arm-PCR amplification of CDR3 regions were used to construct TCR beta libraries. Before sequencing, the PCR products went through gel purification. In the source study's methods: Across samples, 55 to 80 TRBV and roughly 15 TRBJ segments were identified and used for gene usage analysis of CDR3 amino acid clonotypes. COPE and FqMerger were used to merge filtered high-quality paired reads into contigs. BLAST was used to align contigs to the IMGT TRBV, TRBD and TRBJ reference genes, and CDR3 was defined following IMGT. Any clonotype with a frequency above 0.1% was classified as a highly expanded clone. Shannon entropy served as the measure of repertoire diversity, while the Gini coefficient captured V-J evenness. A clonotype found in more than one individual was treated as public. Clones were called with MiXCR by TCRdb after fastp trimmed the public reads at Q25, and only in-frame beta chains were retained. CDR3 protein sequences are deduplicated, and each keeps its most common genes and DNA. The V and J calls, along with clone size, are taken from TCRdb and not from the paper's own processing. Across this sample there are about 560,000 distinct CDR3 sequences, with 15% to 20% seen only once. The ten largest make up around 12% of the sample.

This clonotype occurred a few times. It has no known antigen specificity. Base qualities are missing; no much larger clone stands one base away. These records were also assigned to another study, of T cells in Graves' hyperthyroidism and ophthalmopathy. That second report states: Graves' hyperthyroidism was defined as stable when no progression to ophthalmopathy occurred over 18 months of follow-up. Hyperthyroidism patients were newly diagnosed, had a disease duration of under 2 months, and were aged 18 to 65 years. Patients with uncontrolled infections, other autoimmune diseases, pregnancy or lactation were excluded. Diagnoses relied on clinical symptoms, serum thyroxine and TRAb, thyroid ultrasound and orbital computed tomography. For the first round of RT-PCR on the TCR CDR3, the HTBI primer set was used together with the Qiagen OneStep RT-PCR kit. Most expanded thyroid clonotypes (frequency above 0.001) were also detected in blood, a finding suggesting that blood repertoires may reflect thyroid immune responses. Ophthalmopathy was separated from stable hyperthyroidism by a 13 V-J signature model, with over 85% sensitivity and 81% to 82% specificity obtained in cross-validation and 80%/75% obtained in testing. In validation, progression to ophthalmopathy was predicted by the model with roughly 69% sensitivity and 72.22% specificity, a median of approximately 7.1 months before onset. To identify TCR V-J signatures that set the groups apart, the researchers used a discovery cohort of 100 patients, made up of some 41 with Graves' ophthalmopathy and 57 with stable Graves' hyperthyroidism. Prospective prediction of ophthalmopathy was tested in an independent validation cohort of fewer than 20 hyperthyroidism patients and 15 to 17 patients who later progressed to ophthalmopathy. For training and testing, the roughly 97 patients in the discovery cohort were randomly divided in a 7:3 ratio. Thyroid tissue and blood T-cell repertoires from several Graves' hyperthyroidism patients were also compared in the study. After blood sampling, hyperthyroidism patients were treated with methimazole at a starting dose of 30 mg daily, and ophthalmopathy patients were treated with high-dose intravenous methylprednisolone. Libraries were constructed in a second round of multiplex PCR, after which size selection and purification were performed. Libraries were sequenced paired-end with 100 bp reads on an Illumina HiSeq2000. Raw data were processed with SOAPnuke, discarding reads with adapters, uncalled bases, mean Phred below 15, or no exact constant-primer or identifier match. COPE v1.2.5 was used to merge high-quality paired reads, and clonotypes were defined as unique nucleotide sequences. MiTCR v1.1 was used to align clonotypes to the IMGT TRBV, TRBD and TRBJ reference segments. The analysis included only V-J combinations with a frequency above 0.0001, which together covered more than 99% of the repertoires. A TCS score was defined as the ratio of F50 (clonal expansion) to E x V (chaos), with BLOSUM62-based TCRdist applied between CDR3 peptides within each V-J. Welch's t-statistics and random forest reduced 500 to 650 V-J features to some 14, which were used in a naive Bayes classifier (R e1071). Sample size was not statistically predetermined, and investigators were not blinded to group allocation. The paper reports TCR Vbeta CDR3 sequencing of approximately 130 peripheral blood samples: 43 ophthalmopathy, over 70 hyperthyroidism and around 17 progressor patients.

The receptor's source is a man between 18 and 35 years old with Graves disease. Donor details come from another sample of the same person, matched by shared clones. The sample in question was peripheral blood mononuclear cells (PBMCs), obtained at new diagnosis, from a patient treated with antithyroid drugs.

Read as DNA, the sequence is TGTGCCAGCCCCGGGACAGCTATCTCTGGAAACACCATATATTTT. This yields the protein CASPGTAISGNTIYF. The chain is assembled from TRBV2 and TRBJ1-3, with TRBD1 identical over 7 junction bases. V loses 8 bases at its end and J loses 0 bases; junction bases beyond the gene matches: 7. The CDR3, from cysteine to phenylalanine, totals 15 residues. Only the CDR3 DNA is retained, 45 bases long and in frame from the first base. CDR1 is given as SNHLY and CDR2 as FYNNEI, both from the germline V gene.